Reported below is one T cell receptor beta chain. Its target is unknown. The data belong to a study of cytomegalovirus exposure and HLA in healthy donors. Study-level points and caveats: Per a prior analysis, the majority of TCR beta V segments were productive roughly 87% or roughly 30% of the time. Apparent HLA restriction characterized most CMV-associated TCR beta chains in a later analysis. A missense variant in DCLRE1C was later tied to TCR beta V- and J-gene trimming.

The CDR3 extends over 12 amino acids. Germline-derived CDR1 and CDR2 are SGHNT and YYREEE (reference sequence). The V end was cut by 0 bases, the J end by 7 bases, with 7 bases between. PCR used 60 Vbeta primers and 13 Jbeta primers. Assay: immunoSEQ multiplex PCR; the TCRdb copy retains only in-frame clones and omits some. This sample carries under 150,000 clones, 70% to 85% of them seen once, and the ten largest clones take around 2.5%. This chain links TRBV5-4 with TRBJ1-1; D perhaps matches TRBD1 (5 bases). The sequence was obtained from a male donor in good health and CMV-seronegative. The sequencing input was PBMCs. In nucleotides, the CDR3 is TGTGCCAGCAGCTTGGCAGGGCGTGAAGCTTTCTTT. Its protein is CASSLAGREAFF. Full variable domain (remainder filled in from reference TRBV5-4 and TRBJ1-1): ETGVTQSPTHLIKTRGQQVTLRCSSQSGHNTVSWYQQALGQGPQFIFQYYREEENGRGNFPPRFSGLQFPNYSSELNVNALELDDSALYLCASSLAGREAFFGQGTRLTVV.